Each of the 27 T cell receptor beta chains below was sequenced from the same sample in a study of OX40 agonist ivuxolimab in advanced cancers. Assay used: immunoSEQ multiplex PCR; TCRdb lists only in-frame clones, some missing. The repertoire holds 75,000 or so clones, 84% seen once, with roughly 7.9% in the top ten. The specimen comprised CD4+ or CD8+ T cells sorted from blood, sampled in a trial of the OX40 agonist ivuxolimab. The receptor set was obtained from an adult with an advanced solid tumor such as melanoma, head and neck, liver or kidney cancer.

This chain uses TRBV5-1 with TRBJ2-3; 11 bases map to TRBD2. J gave up 0 bases and V 3 bases, and 3 bases lay outside the gene matches. CDR3 size: 16 residues. Germline V CDR1 and CDR2: SGHRS, YFSETQ. CDR3 in amino acids: CASSSGLAESTDTQYF. The CDR3 nucleotides are TGCGCCAGCAGCTCGGGACTAGCGGAGAGCACAGATACGCAGTATTTT. Full variable domain (missing parts from reference TRBV5-1 and TRBJ2-3): KAGVTQTPRYLIKTRGQQVTLSCSPISGHRSVSWYQQTPGQGLQFLFEYFSETQRNKGNFPGRFSGRQFSNSRSEMNVSTLELGDSALYLCASSSGLAESTDTQYFGPGTRLTVL.

The CDR3 region is CASSLEGALAGVNYGYTF. CDR3 bases: TGCGCCAGCAGCTTGGAAGGGGCCCTGGCTGGGGTTAACTATGGCTACACCTTC. The chain employs TRBV5-1 and TRBJ1-2, with TRBD1 as a possible D gene (5 bases). Germline values: CDR1 SGHRS, CDR2 YFSETQ. CDR3 size: 18 residues. Trimming shortened V by 0 bases and J by 1 base, and 19 bases separated the two germline ends.

J is TRBJ1-1 and V is TRBV12-5, with no clear D. Germline V gives CDR1 LGHNT, CDR2 FRNRAP. Trimming removed 4 bases from V and 7 bases from J, with 10 bases in between. The CDR3 length is 12 residues. CDR3 DNA sequence: TGTGCTAGTGGTTCTCTGGACGTTGAAGCTTTCTTT. It is translated as CASGSLDVEAFF.

This clone was seen only once. The V and J genes are TRBV7-3 and TRBJ2-1; D may correspond to TRBD1 or TRBD2 (5 bases each). The CDR3 length is 14 residues. Trimming left V 1 base short and J 6 bases short, with 10 bases between. Germline CDR1 is SGHTA and CDR2 is FQGTGA. The CDR3 coding sequence is TGTGCCAGCAGCTTAAGTTCGGGGACCAATGAGCAGTTCTTC. Translating gives CASSLSSGTNEQFF.

The J gene is TRBJ2-1, the V gene TRBV11-2; D may be TRBD1 (6 bases). This CDR3 has 16 amino acids. Germline-derived CDR1 and CDR2 are SGHAT and FQNNGV. Between the trimmed V and J ends, which lost 1 base and 7 bases, there was a span of 17 bases. The CDR3 sequence: CASSLVQGWDRNEQFF. The CDR3 DNA sequence: TGTGCCAGCAGCTTAGTACAGGGATGGGATAGGAATGAGCAGTTCTTC.

The J gene is TRBJ1-1, the V gene TRBV21-1; TRBD1, the table's D call, lacks a check against the DNA. TRBV21-1 is termed a pseudogene. This CDR3 has 15 amino acids. The CDR3 protein is CASSLRDRANTEAFF. DNA for the CDR3: TGTGCCAGCAGCCTTCGGGACAGGGCGAACACTGAAGCTTTCTTT.

This chain links TRBV27 with TRBJ1-2; 7 nucleotides align to TRBD1. Germline V gene data show CDR1 as MNHEY and CDR2 as SMNVEV (reference sequence). The CDR3 covers 15 residues. V dropped 5 bases and J dropped 4; count of bases not matched to a gene: 10. In nucleotides, the CDR3 is TGTGCCAGCAGTGCACGACAGGGATATGGCTATGGCTACACCTTC. Its translation is CASSARQGYGYGYTF.

The table lists this clone with a count of one. V and J are TRBV7-6 and TRBJ2-7, with a weak D call TRBD1 (5 bases). Germline CDR1 and CDR2: SGHVS and FNYEAQ. V lost 1 base, J lost 2 bases, and 12 bases lay in between. The CDR3 extends over 15 amino acids. CDR3 loop: CASSLEYRGPYEQYF. CDR3 nucleotides: TGTGCCAGCAGCTTAGAATATAGGGGCCCCTACGAGCAGTACTTC.

The chain combines TRBV15 with TRBJ1-2; 10 bases fit TRBD1. The CDR3 runs 14 residues. Germline V gives CDR1 LNHNV, CDR2 YYDKDF (reference sequence). J lost 5 bases, V lost 5 bases, and 5 bases had no gene match. CDR3 DNA: TGTGCCACCAGCTTTCGGGACAGGGGATATGGCTACACCTTC. Its translation is CATSFRDRGYGYTF.

This clone was seen more than once but under ten times. The V and J genes are TRBV7-9 and TRBJ1-4, with 9 bases that match TRBD1. Germline V gives CDR1 SEHNR, CDR2 FQNEAQ (reference sequence). The V segment lost 1 base and the J segment 6 bases; nucleotides outside the gene matches: 3. The CDR3 sequence is 15 residues long. For the CDR3, the DNA is TGTGCCAGCAGCTTAGGGGACAGGGCGGATGAAAAACTGTTTTTT. Translating gives CASSLGDRADEKLFF.

This sequence joins TRBV19 and TRBJ2-1, with a possible D match to TRBD1 (5 bases). The CDR3 has 14 residues. The ends were cut back, 3 bases at V and 5 bases at J, with 11 bases in the middle. Germline V lookup: CDR1 LNHDA, CDR2 SQIVND (reference sequence). The CDR3 protein is CASSIWGQHNEQFF. The DNA for the CDR3 is TGTGCCAGTAGTATTTGGGGCCAACACAATGAGCAGTTCTTC.

The rearrangement uses TRBV19 and TRBJ2-3; D is perhaps TRBD2 (7 bases). V lost 4 bases and J lost 5, with 13 bases in between. The germline V gene encodes CDR1 LNHDA and CDR2 SQIVND (reference sequence). This CDR3 region has 14 residues. CDR3 residues: CASSTNREGDTQYF. For the CDR3, the DNA is TGTGCCAGTAGTACTAACAGGGAGGGAGATACGCAGTATTTT.

The chain has TRBV7-3 and TRBJ1-1, with D perhaps TRBD1 (5 bases). Germline V gene lookup returns CDR1 SGHTA and CDR2 FQGTGA. V was cut by 2 bases and J by 1 base, with 8 bases left in between. CDR3 length: 14 residues. CDR3 loop: CASSLLGGNTEAFF. The CDR3 nucleotides read TGTGCCAGCAGCTTACTGGGGGGGAACACTGAAGCTTTCTTT.

V usage is TRBV27 and J usage is TRBJ2-4, with D tentatively TRBD1 (6 bases). Trimming pared 5 bases from V and 1 base from J, leaving 18 bases between. Germline lookup yields CDR1 MNHEY and CDR2 SMNVEV (reference sequence). The CDR3 has 17 residues. The chain's CDR3 is CASSLLMGAGAKNIQYF. CDR3 sequence (DNA): TGTGCCAGCAGTCTGCTGATGGGGGCTGGGGCCAAAAACATTCAGTACTTC.

The chain recombines TRBV28 with TRBJ1-1, with a weak D call TRBD1 (6 bases). There are 15 residues in the CDR3. CDR1 is MDHEN, CDR2 SYDVKM, per germline. V was cut by 2 bases and J by 6 bases, with 16 bases left in between. The CDR3 sequence: CASSLTVPGAAEAFF. As DNA, the CDR3 is TGTGCCAGCAGTTTAACCGTACCAGGGGCCGCTGAAGCTTTCTTT.

The V and J genes are TRBV5-6 and TRBJ1-3, with unresolved D. Germline loops: CDR1 SGHDT, CDR2 YYEEEE. The V and J ends lost 0 bases and 0 bases respectively, with 13 bases between them. The CDR3 is 17 residues long. Written as DNA, the CDR3 is TGTGCCAGCAGCTTGGATAACAGTGACTCCTCTGGAAACACCATATATTTT. This sequence encodes CASSLDNSDSSGNTIYF. Variable domain in full (rest from reference TRBV5-6 and TRBJ1-3): DAGVTQSPTHLIKTRGQQVTLRCSPKSGHDTVSWYQQALGQGPQFIFQYYEEEERQRGNFPDRFSGHQFPNYSSELNVNALLLGDSALYLCASSLDNSDSSGNTIYFGEGSWLTVV.

The gene calls are TRBV7-9 and TRBJ2-7; D not certain. Germline V CDR1 and CDR2: SEHNR, FQNEAQ (reference sequence). Trimming took off 4 bases at V and 5 bases at J, with 6 bases between the two ends. The CDR3 loop spans 11 amino acids. The CDR3 reads CASSSPHEQYF. CDR3 DNA sequence: TGTGCCAGCAGCTCCCCCCACGAGCAGTACTTC.

The chain carries TRBV5-1 and TRBJ2-7; a weak D match, TRBD1 (6 bases). Trimming cost V 4 bases and J 8 bases, with 16 bases left between them. This CDR3 comprises 13 residues. The germline CDR1 and CDR2 sequences are SGHRS and YFSETQ. DNA for the CDR3: TGCGCCAGCAGCGAAATTCAGGGGTATAAGCAGTACTTC. This gives the protein CASSEIQGYKQYF.

This clone has only a few counts. The chain has TRBV5-1 and TRBJ2-3; no reliable D call. The V end lost 2 bases, the J end lost 6 bases, and 13 bases lay between the germline ends. The CDR3 sequence is 14 residues long. Germline values: CDR1 SGHRS, CDR2 YFSETQ. This chain's CDR3 is CASSLGRTPDTQYF. The CDR3 DNA reads as TGCGCCAGCAGCTTAGGCCGGACCCCGGATACGCAGTATTTT.

The rearrangement links TRBV5-1 to TRBJ2-2; 7 nucleotides line up with TRBD1. The CDR3 loop spans 13 amino acids. Germline lookup yields CDR1 SGHRS and CDR2 YFSETQ. V shed 4 bases and J 7 bases; nucleotides not matched to a gene: 4. In DNA form, the CDR3 reads TGCGCCAGCAGCGAAGGGACAGTCGGGGAGCTGTTTTTT. Translation: CASSEGTVGELFF.

The chain combines TRBV12-5 with TRBJ2-5; TRBD1 is a possible D gene (6 bases). Trimming pared 6 bases from V and 4 bases from J, leaving 15 bases between. The V gene's germline CDR1 is LGHNT and CDR2 FRNRAP. This CDR3 has 14 amino acids. CDR3 DNA: TGTGCTAGTGGCTCCGACAGGCTGGGAGAGACCCAGTACTTC. Its translation is CASGSDRLGETQYF.

The V gene is TRBV18, the J gene TRBJ2-1, with TRBD2 identical over 12 bases. After removal of 2 bases from V and 7 bases from J, the junction contained 6 bases not matched to a gene. The germline gives CDR1 KGHSH, CDR2 LQKENI. There are 16 residues in the CDR3. The CDR3 sequence: CASSPSLAGGWNEQFF. The CDR3 nucleotides read TGTGCCAGCTCACCAAGTCTAGCGGGAGGGTGGAATGAGCAGTTCTTC.

V usage is TRBV7-2 and J usage is TRBJ1-5; D perhaps matches TRBD1 (6 bases). The CDR3 covers 16 residues. V was clipped by 2 bases and J by 6 bases, with 17 bases between them. The germline V gene encodes CDR1 SGHTA and CDR2 FQGNSA. CDR3 protein: CASSLLGRGLSQPQHF. CDR3 DNA: TGTGCCAGCAGCTTACTGGGCAGGGGACTATCTCAGCCCCAGCATTTT.

The chain combines TRBV9 with TRBJ2-1; 9 positions match TRBD1. The CDR3 extends over 17 amino acids. Germline-derived CDR1 and CDR2 are SGDLS and YYNGEE. V was clipped by 2 bases and J by 5 bases; unmatched bases: 11. CDR3 sequence (DNA): TGTGCCAGCAGCGTCACAACAGGGGGCTTTCGTGACAATGAGCAGTTCTTC. This codes for CASSVTTGGFRDNEQFF.

The gene calls are TRBV11-3 and TRBJ1-2; D unresolved. Trimming took 3 bases from V and 4 from J, leaving 21 bases between them. CDR1 is SGHNT, CDR2 YENEEA, per germline. The CDR3 sequence is 17 residues long. The CDR3 spells CASSFHSRQVNSYGYTF. For the CDR3, the DNA is TGTGCCAGCAGCTTCCACTCTCGACAAGTAAACAGCTATGGCTACACCTTC.

This clone turned up a few times. The chain carries TRBV9 and TRBJ2-5, with 15 bases that match TRBD2. Germline loops: CDR1 SGDLS, CDR2 YYNGEE. After removal of 5 bases from V and 5 bases from J, the junction contained 10 bases not matched to a gene. This CDR3 is 17 amino acids long. This CDR3 is CASSSGTSGGLVETQYF. The CDR3 coding sequence is TGTGCCAGCAGTTCAGGGACTAGCGGGGGGCTCGTTGAGACCCAGTACTTC.

J is TRBJ2-3 and V is TRBV28, with D possibly being TRBD1 (6 bases). This CDR3 spans 13 amino acids. CDR1 and CDR2 from the germline V gene are MDHEN and SYDVKM. Between the trimmed V and J ends, which lost 2 bases and 4 bases, there was a span of 7 bases. CDR3 DNA sequence: TGTGCCAGCAGTTTAGGGGGCGCAGATACGCAGTATTTT. Encoded protein: CASSLGGADTQYF. Complete variable domain (other parts from reference TRBV28 and TRBJ2-3): DVKVTQSSRYLVKRTGEKVFLECVQDMDHENMFWYRQDPGLGLRLIYFSYDVKMKEKGDIPEGYSVSREKKERFSLILESASTNQTSMYLCASSLGGADTQYFGPGTRLTVL.